These 32 T cell receptor beta chains were all obtained from the same sample, sequenced in a study of T-cell reconstitution after alpha-beta-depleted transplantation in children (dated by TCRdb to 2015 to 2016). Library creation used PCR. The sequencing machine was an Illumina HiSeq 2500. TCR library preparation used molecular barcoding, with unique molecular identifiers applied to normalize quantification of the TCRbeta repertoire. TCRdb reanalyzed the raw reads on its own, using fastp at Q25 for trimming and MiXCR for clone calling, and kept in-frame beta chains. Rows are combined by CDR3 protein, so each entry shows the most common genes and DNA. The sample yields about 980,000 distinct CDR3 sequences; 25% to 30% were counted once. The ten largest clones add up to about 28% of the sample. The treatment or condition label, read with the paper, signifies: allogeneic hematopoietic cell transplantation with graft depleted of TCRalphabeta T cells and CD19 B cells.

The material was PBMCs, mostly from graft donor cells, obtained 360 days after TCRalphabeta/CD19-depleted stem cell transplant. Receptor source: a boy less than two years old who had a stem cell transplant for SCID, so the T cells may come from the graft donor.

The chain combines TRBV10-3 with TRBJ2-7; D unclear. The V gene lost 10 bases and the J gene lost 4 bases, with 17 bases spanning the gap. Germline V gene sequence: CDR1 ENHRY, CDR2 SYGVKD. This CDR3 spans 13 amino acids. This chain's CDR3 is CATTDTDGYEQYF. DNA of the CDR3: TGTGCCACGACCGACACGGACGGATACGAGCAGTACTTC.

In its sample, this clonotype was seen many times. The chain has TRBV24-1 and TRBJ2-5; D is perhaps TRBD1 (7 bases). CDR1 and CDR2 from the germline V gene are KGHDR and SFDVKD. The CDR3 consists of 15 residues. The V gene lost 4 bases and the J gene lost 1 base, with 12 bases spanning the gap. The CDR3 sequence: CATSDRGTAQETQYF. DNA of the CDR3: TGTGCCACCAGTGACCGGGGGACAGCCCAAGAGACCCAGTACTTC.

The V gene is TRBV4-2, the J gene TRBJ2-1, with D possibly being TRBD1 or TRBD2 (5 bases each). The germline V gene encodes CDR1 LGHNA and CDR2 YNFKEQ. The CDR3 runs 17 residues. The V end lost 0 bases, the J end lost 3 bases, and 15 bases lay between the germline ends. CDR3: CASSQDKQAGSYNEQFF. The CDR3 coding sequence is TGTGCCAGCAGCCAAGATAAACAGGCAGGGAGCTACAATGAGCAGTTCTTC.

As regards this clonotype: The junction departs from germline at one end; a sequencing error may be responsible. The J gene is TRBJ2-2, the V gene TRBV20-1, with TRBD2 as a possible D gene (5 bases). This CDR3 is built from 16 residues. Germline assignment: CDR1 DFQATT and CDR2 SNEGSKA (reference sequence). The CDR3 DNA is TGCTGTGCTAGAGATCCGCGGTGGACTGGCACCGGGGAGCTGTTTTTT. It is translated as CCARDPRWTGTGELFF.

This clonotype was counted a few times. The chain is built from TRBV20-1 and TRBJ2-5, with 7 positions matching TRBD1. The germline V gene has CDR1 DFQATT and CDR2 SNEGSKA (reference sequence). This CDR3 comprises 13 residues. The junction had 8 bases not matched to a gene; V was cut back by 5 bases and J by 5 bases. The CDR3 protein is CSAHPTGVETQYF. The CDR3 bases are TGCAGTGCTCATCCCACAGGGGTGGAGACCCAGTACTTC.

The sample holds one count of this clonotype. The chain combines TRBV12-3 or TRBV12-4 with TRBJ1-6; possible D gene TRBD1, 5 bases. Deletions cut 7 bases from V and 1 base from J, with 14 bases between. CDR3 length: 16 residues. The CDR3 DNA reads TGTGCCAGCACCAGGCTGGGGGGTTCCTATAATTCACCCCTCCACTTT. It yields the protein CASTRLGGSYNSPLHF.

This chain links TRBV4-1 with TRBJ2-3; D remains ambiguous. The CDR3 runs 14 residues. V gave up 0 bases and J gave up 3 bases, with 7 bases separating them. The germline gives CDR1 MGHRA, CDR2 YSYEKL. The CDR3 DNA reads TGCGCCAGCAGCCAAGAAGTAAGGACAGATACGCAGTATTTT. Residues: CASSQEVRTDTQYF.

This clonotype showed up just a few times. The V call is TRBV4-2, the J call TRBJ2-3, with 8 bases identical to TRBD1. Germline CDR1 is LGHNA and CDR2 is YNFKEQ. There are 17 residues in the CDR3. V lost 4 bases and J lost 2; bases outside the gene matches: 11. In DNA form, the CDR3 reads TGTGCCAGCAGCCCATTGACTACGGGACAGGACACAGATACGCAGTATTTT. Its protein is CASSPLTTGQDTDTQYF.

This clonotype was counted between two and nine times. The rearrangement links TRBV6-5 to TRBJ2-1; 9 bases align to TRBD1. The V gene's germline CDR1 is MNHEY and CDR2 SVGAGI. The CDR3 spans 16 residues. V was pared by 0 bases and J by 7 bases, with 7 bases of the junction left unmatched. The CDR3 bases are TGTGCCAGCAGTTACTCGGACGGGACAGGGCGGAATGAGCAGTTCTTC. Translated: CASSYSDGTGRNEQFF.

The chain couples TRBV2 to TRBJ1-1; 7 nucleotides match TRBD1. The germline CDR1 and CDR2 sequences are SNHLY and FYNNEI. The J segment lost 6 bases and the V segment lost 4 bases, leaving 8 bases of the junction unmatched. The CDR3 totals 14 residues. This CDR3 reads CASSGWTGPAEAFF. DNA for the CDR3: TGTGCCAGCAGTGGCTGGACAGGCCCAGCTGAAGCTTTCTTT.

This clonotype was seen only a few times. CDR3 nucleotide sequence: TGCAGTGCTAGTTTCCCAAAGCCCGGGACTACTTACAATGAGCAGTTCTTC. Translation: CSASFPKPGTTYNEQFF. The V gene is TRBV20-1, the J gene TRBJ2-1; TRBD2 matches 7 bases. The junction had 15 bases not matched to a gene; V was cut back by 3 bases and J by 4 bases. CDR3 length equals 17 residues. Per germline, CDR1 DFQATT and CDR2 SNEGSKA (reference sequence).

There are a few counts of this clonotype. V is TRBV28 and J is TRBJ2-4; TRBD2 is a possible D gene (6 bases). V lost 5 bases and J 3 bases, leaving 20 bases between the germline ends. Germline V lookup: CDR1 MDHEN, CDR2 SYDVKM. CDR3 length: 17 amino acids. CDR3 nucleotide sequence: TGTGCCAGCAGTAGCCCTCCACCGGGACTGGGCAAAAACATTCAGTACTTC. Translation: CASSSPPPGLGKNIQYF.

DNA for the CDR3: TGTGCCAGCAGCCAAAGGGCGGGGGGGTGGACTAGCACAGATACGCAGTATTTT. It specifies CASSQRAGGWTSTDTQYF. This sequence joins TRBV3-1 and TRBJ2-3; 9 nucleotides line up with TRBD2. The CDR3 runs to 18 residues. Trimming took 2 bases from V and 0 from J; bases not matched to a gene: 9. Germline-derived CDR1 and CDR2 are LGHDT and YNNKEL (reference sequence).

There are a few counts of this clonotype. The chain is built from TRBV29-1 and TRBJ2-2; D gene uncertain. The CDR3 is made up of 14 amino acids. V was trimmed by 1 base and J by 1 base, leaving 7 bases between them. The V gene's germline CDR1 is SQVTM and CDR2 ANQGSEA. The CDR3 region has the DNA TGCAGCGTTGAAGGAGAGGTGAACACCGGGGAGCTGTTTTTT. Residues: CSVEGEVNTGELFF.

This clonotype was detected only a few times. The genes are TRBV12-3 or TRBV12-4 and TRBJ2-1; TRBD2 matches 8 bases. V gave up 5 bases and J gave up 2 bases; unmatched junction bases: 11. The CDR3 covers 17 residues. As DNA, the CDR3 is TGTGCCAGCAGTAGCTACTGGCCAGCGGGGGCCTACAATGAGCAGTTCTTC. It yields the protein CASSSYWPAGAYNEQFF.

The chain is built from TRBV6-2 or TRBV6-3 and TRBJ2-7; 7 bases are shared with TRBD2. Germline lookup yields CDR1 MNHEY and CDR2 SVGEGT. The CDR3 contains 14 residues. The V segment lost 8 bases and the J segment 3 bases; nucleotides outside the gene matches: 10. In nucleotides, the CDR3 is TGTGCCAGCGGGGGGGACCCCAGACTCTACGAGCAGTACTTC. Its protein product is CASGGDPRLYEQYF.

This clonotype occurred a few times. The chain carries TRBV5-6 and TRBJ2-1, with 8 bases matching TRBD1. Germline V gene lookup returns CDR1 SGHDT and CDR2 YYEEEE. Trimming took 4 bases from V and 2 from J; bases not matched to a gene: 11. The CDR3 is 17 amino acids. The CDR3 DNA sequence: TGTGCCAGCAGCGCGGGGACAGGACCTTCCCCCTACAATGAGCAGTTCTTC. It is translated as CASSAGTGPSPYNEQFF.

This clonotype appeared a few times. V gene TRBV6-1 combines with J gene TRBJ2-7; D is unclear. This CDR3 has 12 residues. V was cut by 8 bases and J by 3 bases, with 11 bases left in between. Germline assignment: CDR1 MNHNS and CDR2 SASEGT. The CDR3 loop reads CASEVRFYEQYF. The CDR3 region has the DNA TGTGCCAGCGAGGTCCGGTTCTACGAGCAGTACTTC.

The chain carries TRBV5-1 and TRBJ2-7, with D perhaps matching TRBD2 (6 bases). The germline gives CDR1 SGHRS, CDR2 YFSETQ. Trimming pared 0 bases from V and 3 bases from J, leaving 16 bases between. The CDR3 extends over 16 amino acids. The CDR3 region has the DNA TGCGCCAGCAGCTTGGCCATCTCAACGGGGGTCTACGAGCAGTACTTC. Translated, it gives CASSLAISTGVYEQYF. The entire variable domain, with the rest obtained from reference TRBV5-1 and TRBJ2-7, is as follows: KAGVTQTPRYLIKTRGQQVTLSCSPISGHRSVSWYQQTPGQGLQFLFEYFSETQRNKGNFPGRFSGRQFSNSRSEMNVSTLELGDSALYLCASSLAISTGVYEQYFGPGTRLTVT.

This clonotype has a handful of counts. This rearrangement joins TRBV20-1 to TRBJ1-1; D is unresolved. Trimming left V 3 bases short and J 10 bases short, with 9 bases between. CDR3 length equals 10 residues. In germline, CDR1 is DFQATT, CDR2 SNEGSKA (reference sequence). The CDR3 is CSASLPGAFF. The DNA for the CDR3 is TGCAGTGCTAGTTTGCCTGGAGCTTTCTTT.

This clonotype was picked up a small number of times. This chain joins TRBV9 and TRBJ1-6, with a possible D match to TRBD1 (5 bases). The V and J ends lost 0 bases and 6 bases respectively, with 10 bases between them. Germline V lookup: CDR1 SGDLS, CDR2 YYNGEE. This CDR3 comprises 15 residues. CDR3 in amino acids: CASSVVGGVNSPLHF. The CDR3 DNA reads TGTGCCAGCAGCGTAGTCGGAGGGGTTAATTCACCCCTCCACTTT.

The chain uses TRBV4-2 and TRBJ1-1; perhaps TRBD1 as D (5 bases). The CDR3 contains 16 residues. V lost 1 base, J lost 11 bases, and 23 bases lay in between. Germline V lookup: CDR1 LGHNA, CDR2 YNFKEQ. In DNA, the CDR3 is TGTGCCAGCAGCCAAGCAGGGCCTAGGGAGGGGAGCGTTGCTTTCTTT. Translating it yields CASSQAGPREGSVAFF.

This clonotype was seen a handful of times. The rearrangement joins TRBV5-1 to TRBJ2-1, with D possibly being TRBD2 (5 bases). V shed 0 bases and J shed 7 bases, with 14 bases lying between them. Germline CDR1 reads SGHRS; CDR2 reads YFSETQ. This CDR3 spans 15 amino acids. Here the CDR3 reads CASSLVPTNGNEQFF. The DNA of the CDR3 is TGCGCCAGCAGCTTGGTTCCGACTAACGGGAATGAGCAGTTCTTC.

At least ten counts were recorded for this clonotype. The V gene is TRBV7-8, the J gene TRBJ2-3, with D possibly being TRBD2 (5 bases). The CDR3 covers 15 residues. The V gene lost 8 bases and the J gene lost 0 bases, with 15 bases spanning the gap. Germline CDR1 and CDR2: SGHVS and FQNEAQ. The CDR3, as DNA: TGTGCCAGCGGATGGACTGTCTCTAGCACAGATACGCAGTATTTT. Its translation: CASGWTVSSTDTQYF.

This clonotype was seen more than once but under ten times. This sequence joins TRBV3-1 and TRBJ2-1; D may match TRBD1 or TRBD2 (6 bases each). V lost 0 bases, J lost 1 base, and 19 bases lay in between. This CDR3 is built from 19 residues. CDR1 and CDR2 from the germline V gene are LGHDT and YNNKEL (reference sequence). The CDR3 DNA follows: TGTGCCAGCAGCCAAGATAAGTGGAGGGGGGCGTTTTCCTACAATGAGCAGTTCTTC. It specifies CASSQDKWRGAFSYNEQFF.

V usage is TRBV19 and J usage is TRBJ2-3; 8 nucleotides match TRBD1. The CDR3 is 16 amino acids. The ends lost 5 bases at V and 3 bases at J; junction bases unmatched: 10. CDR1 and CDR2 from the germline V gene are LNHDA and SQIVND (reference sequence). This CDR3 reads CASSPSGRGLTDTQYF. CDR3 sequence (DNA): TGTGCCAGTAGTCCGTCGGGCAGGGGGCTAACAGATACGCAGTATTTT.

The V call is TRBV7-9, the J call TRBJ1-1; D gene unclear. V was pared by 5 bases and J by 1 base, with 17 bases between. The CDR3 consists of 16 residues. Per the germline V gene, CDR1 is SEHNR and CDR2 is FQNEAQ (reference sequence). For the CDR3, the DNA is TGTGCCAGCAGCCCTGGGGTCCGTACCTCGAACACTGAAGCTTTCTTT. Amino acid sequence: CASSPGVRTSNTEAFF.

The chain couples TRBV7-2 to TRBJ1-1; TRBD1 aligns across 7 bases. V lost 2 bases to trimming and J lost 11 bases; unmatched junction nucleotides: 8. Germline assignment: CDR1 SGHTA and CDR2 FQGNSA. CDR3 length: 13 amino acids. CDR3 in DNA: TGTGCCAGCAGCTTACGAACGACAGGGCGGGCTTTCTTT. This gives the protein CASSLRTTGRAFF. Full variable domain (outside the CDR3, taken from reference TRBV7-2 and TRBJ1-1): GAGVSQSPSNKVTEKGKDVELRCDPISGHTALYWYRQSLGQGLEFLIYFQGNSAPDKSGLPSDRFSAERTGGSVSTLTIQRTQQEDSAVYLCASSLRTTGRAFFGQGTRLTVV.

The chain uses TRBV5-1 and TRBJ1-3; TRBD1 is a possible D gene (5 bases). Germline V gene lookup returns CDR1 SGHRS and CDR2 YFSETQ. The CDR3 spans 15 residues. V gave up 4 bases and J gave up 0 bases, with 11 bases separating them. This chain's CDR3 is CASSEDTHSGNTIYF. The CDR3, as DNA: TGCGCCAGCAGCGAGGACACTCACTCTGGAAACACCATATATTTT.

V usage is TRBV2 and J usage is TRBJ2-2; D may be TRBD1 or TRBD2 (5 bases each). V shed 4 bases and J shed 5 bases, with 14 bases lying between them. The CDR3 loop spans 15 amino acids. Germline-derived CDR1 and CDR2 are SNHLY and FYNNEI. The CDR3 nucleotides are TGTGCCAGCAGTGTCGGGACCCCTCTGACCGGGGAGCTGTTTTTT. It codes for CASSVGTPLTGELFF. Full variable domain (rest looked up from reference TRBV2 and TRBJ2-2): EPEVTQTPSHQVTQMGQEVILRCVPISNHLYFYWYRQILGQKVEFLVSFYNNEISEKSEIFDDQFSVERPDGSNFTLKIRSTKLEDSAMYFCASSVGTPLTGELFFGEGSRLTVL.

This clonotype was seen only once. The rearrangement links TRBV18 to TRBJ2-3, with 9 bases lining up with TRBD1. The CDR3 runs 16 residues. CDR1 is KGHSH and CDR2 is LQKENI in the germline V gene. Trimming cost V 1 base and J 3 bases; bases outside gene matches: 5. CDR3 region: CASSPQTGGATDTQYF. CDR3 bases: TGTGCCAGCTCACCACAAACAGGGGGCGCGACAGATACGCAGTATTTT. Combining the CDR3 with reference TRBV18 and TRBJ2-3 gives the whole variable domain NAGVMQNPRHLVRRRGQEARLRCSPMKGHSHVYWYRQLPEEGLKFMVYLQKENIIDESGMPKERFSAEFPKEGPSILRIQQVVRGDSAAYFCASSPQTGGATDTQYFGPGTRLTVL.

The chain couples TRBV7-2 to TRBJ1-2, with TRBD1 as a possible D gene (5 bases). The V end lost 2 bases, the J end lost 3 bases, and 19 bases lay between the germline ends. The CDR3 is made up of 17 amino acids. Germline values: CDR1 SGHTA, CDR2 FQGNSA. The CDR3 DNA reads as TGTGCCAGCAGCTTACCGCCAGGGCTAAAGGGCCACTATGGCTACACCTTC. Amino acids: CASSLPPGLKGHYGYTF.